Sequencing of this TCR beta chain was carried out in a study of blood T cell repertoires in COVID-19. Study context: Acute and convalescent COVID-19 samples came from the United States, Italy and Spain. PBMCs, B-cell-depleted T cells, or T cells were the source of the cDNA or gDNA that made up the material.

The CDR3 length is 12 residues. The V end was cut by 6 bases, the J end by 9 bases, with 12 bases between. Germline loops: CDR1 WNHNN, CDR2 SYGVQD (reference sequence). Authors' processing steps: Nucleated cell number was recorded as an estimate derived from reference gene primer amplification. The repertoire was sequenced with immunoSEQ multiplex PCR; TCRdb's copy has only in-frame clones and lacks some. D and trimming come from the DNA, and the V and J calls and clone size come from that table. The table includes 51,000 or so clones, just under 90% detected once. The sequence derives from a man older than 75 with active or convalescent COVID-19. V is TRBV10-1 and J is TRBJ2-1; D may be TRBD2 (6 bases). Sequencing was done on a sample of peripheral blood. The CDR3 is CASRSGGSEQFF. The CDR3 nucleotides are TGCGCCAGCAGGTCCGGAGGGAGTGAGCAGTTCTTC.